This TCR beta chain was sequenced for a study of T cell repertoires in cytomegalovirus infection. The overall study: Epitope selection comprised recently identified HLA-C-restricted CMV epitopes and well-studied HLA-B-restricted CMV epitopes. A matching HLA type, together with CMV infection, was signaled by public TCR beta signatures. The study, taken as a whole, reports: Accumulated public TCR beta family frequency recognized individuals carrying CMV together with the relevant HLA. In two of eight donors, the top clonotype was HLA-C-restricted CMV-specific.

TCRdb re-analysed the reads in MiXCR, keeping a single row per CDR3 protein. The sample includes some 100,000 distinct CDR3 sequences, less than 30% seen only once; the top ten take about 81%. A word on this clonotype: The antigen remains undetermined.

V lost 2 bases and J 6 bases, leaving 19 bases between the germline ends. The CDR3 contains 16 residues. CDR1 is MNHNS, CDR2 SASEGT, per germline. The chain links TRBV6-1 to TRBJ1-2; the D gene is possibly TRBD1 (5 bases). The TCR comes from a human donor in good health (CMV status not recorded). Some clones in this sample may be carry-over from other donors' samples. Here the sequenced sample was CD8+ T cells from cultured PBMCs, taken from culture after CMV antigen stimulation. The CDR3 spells CASSETGLTNSNGYTF. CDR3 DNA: TGTGCCAGCAGTGAAACAGGCCTCACTAATTCTAATGGCTACACCTTC.